The source of this TCR beta chain is a study of T cell responses to AZD1222 COVID-19 vaccine. General study results and limits: Spike-specific TCR breadth and depth rose after two AZD1222 doses. Donors were chiefly white British, with a greater number of females, and clonal diversity was perhaps underestimated.

Germline trimming cut 6 bases from V and 8 bases from J; bases unmatched to any gene: 9. Germline V CDR1 and CDR2: SGHAT, FQNNGV. There are 15 residues in the CDR3. TCRdb's table, derived via immunoSEQ multiplex PCR, lists solely in-frame clones and lacks some. This table has nearly 110,000 clones, about 90% appearing once. A word on this clone: Its antigen is not known.

Pooling was applied to second doses at about 4 or about 12 weeks. The clonotype comes from an adult who received the AZD1222 COVID-19 vaccine. Sequences were derived from peripheral blood, sampled 28 days after the second AZD1222 dose. The chain couples TRBV11-2 to TRBJ1-4, with 10 bases fitting TRBD1. CDR3 sequence (DNA): TGTGCCAGCAGTTCAATAGGGACAGGGGTAGAAAAACTGTTTTTT. Translation gives CASSSIGTGVEKLFF. The variable domain in full, completed from reference TRBV11-2 and TRBJ1-4, reads EAGVAQSPRYKIIEKRQSVAFWCNPISGHATLYWYQQILGQGPKLLIQFQNNGVVDDSQLPKDRFSAERLKGVDSTLKIQPAKLEDSAVYLCASSSIGTGVEKLFFGSGTQLSVL.